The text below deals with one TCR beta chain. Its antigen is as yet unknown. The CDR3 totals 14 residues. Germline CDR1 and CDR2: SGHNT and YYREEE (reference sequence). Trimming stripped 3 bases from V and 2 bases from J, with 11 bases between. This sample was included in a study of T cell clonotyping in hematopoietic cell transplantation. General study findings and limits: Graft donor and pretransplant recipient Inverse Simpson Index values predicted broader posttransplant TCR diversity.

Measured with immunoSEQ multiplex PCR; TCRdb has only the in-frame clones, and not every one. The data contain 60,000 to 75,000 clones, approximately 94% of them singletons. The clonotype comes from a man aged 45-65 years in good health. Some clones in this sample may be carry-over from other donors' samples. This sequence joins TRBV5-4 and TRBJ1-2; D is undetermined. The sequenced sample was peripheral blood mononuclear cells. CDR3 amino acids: CASSSPGNNYGYTF. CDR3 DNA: TGTGCCAGCAGCTCCCCGGGGAACAACTATGGCTACACCTTC.